The 19 T cell receptor beta chains below were found in one sample sequenced in a study of blood T cell repertoires in COVID-19. Sequenced by immunoSEQ multiplex PCR; TCRdb stores in-frame clones only, minus some. The table lists 60,000 to 80,000 clones, 88% of them singletons, with about 5% in the top ten. Sequencing used peripheral blood. The receptors originated from a human donor in a cohort sampled during active COVID-19.

The chain carries TRBV18 and TRBJ2-5; 8 bases align to TRBD1. CDR3 size: 15 residues. Germline CDR1 and CDR2: KGHSH and LQKENI. J lost 5 bases, V lost 0 bases, and 5 bases had no gene match. This CDR3 reads CASSPPGQVGETQYF. CDR3 DNA: TGTGCCAGCTCACCACCGGGACAGGTTGGGGAGACCCAGTACTTC.

The J gene is TRBJ2-3, the V gene TRBV3-1 (or the pseudogene TRBV3-2), with 9 bases that match TRBD2. CDR3 length: 16 residues. The V gene end was trimmed by 6 bases and the J gene end by 5 bases; junction bases not matched to a gene: 12. The germline V gene encodes CDR1 LGHDT and CDR2 YNNKEL (reference sequence). The CDR3 here is CASRRSAGGNEDTQYF. The CDR3 DNA is TGTGCCAGCAGACGATCTGCGGGAGGGAACGAAGATACGCAGTATTTT.

The gene calls are TRBV5-6 and TRBJ1-1; perhaps TRBD1 as D (6 bases). The CDR3 extends over 14 amino acids. Trimming cost V 4 bases and J 1 base, with 11 bases left between them. The germline V gene encodes CDR1 SGHDT and CDR2 YYEEEE. DNA of the CDR3: TGTGCCAGCAGCCGTGGACAGAGGAACACTGAAGCTTTCTTT. It encodes CASSRGQRNTEAFF.

This chain connects TRBV4-1 to TRBJ2-3; 11 bases agree with TRBD2. The CDR3 is 17 residues long. J was trimmed by 5 bases and V by 0 bases; bases with no gene match: 7. The germline gives CDR1 MGHRA, CDR2 YSYEKL. The CDR3 sequence: CASSQDWLAGGGDTQYF. In DNA form, the CDR3 reads TGCGCCAGCAGCCAAGACTGGCTAGCGGGAGGCGGAGATACGCAGTATTTT.

The CDR3 loop reads CASRARTGRNNYYGYTF. DNA for the CDR3: TGTGCCAGCAGAGCCCGGACAGGGAGGAATAATTACTATGGCTACACCTTC. The rearrangement links TRBV2 to TRBJ1-2, with TRBD1 identical over 8 bases. V lost 6 bases to trimming and J lost 3 bases; unmatched junction nucleotides: 15. The germline V gene encodes CDR1 SNHLY and CDR2 FYNNEI. The CDR3 consists of 17 residues.

This chain connects TRBV4-1 to TRBJ2-7, with TRBD1 matching over 9 bases. The CDR3 length is 15 residues. Looked up from germline, CDR1 is MGHRA and CDR2 is YSYEKL. The V segment lost 3 bases and the J segment 0 bases; nucleotides outside the gene matches: 3. CDR3 residues: CASSQGTGSSYEQYF. The CDR3 nucleotides read TGCGCCAGCAGCCAGGGGACAGGGTCCTCCTACGAGCAGTACTTC.

This rearrangement joins TRBV19 to TRBJ1-1; D is unclear. The germline V and J ends were trimmed by 3 bases and 0 bases, with 14 bases remaining between them. The CDR3 has 16 amino acids. The germline gives CDR1 LNHDA, CDR2 SQIVND (reference sequence). Written as DNA, the CDR3 is TGTGCCAGTAGTATTCGCGGACTTATCATGAACACTGAAGCTTTCTTT. Translation gives CASSIRGLIMNTEAFF.

The V call is TRBV30, the J call TRBJ1-6; 7 bases agree with TRBD1. This CDR3 spans 16 amino acids. V lost 3 bases, J lost 7 bases, and 12 bases stayed unmatched. Germline V gene sequence: CDR1 GTSNPN, CDR2 SVGIG (reference sequence). Here the CDR3 DNA reads TGTGCCTGGAGGGGCGACAGGGCGCGCAACAATTCACCCCTCCACTTT. Translation: CAWRGDRARNNSPLHF.

This clone showed up just a few times. This chain uses TRBV25-1 with TRBJ2-7; 9 positions agree with TRBD1. After removal of 4 bases from V and 4 bases from J, the junction contained 8 bases not matched to a gene. The length of the CDR3 is 15 residues. Germline assignment: CDR1 MGHDK and CDR2 SYGVNS. CDR3 amino acids: CASSGANRGRYEQYF. The CDR3 DNA follows: TGTGCCAGCAGTGGGGCCAACAGGGGGCGATACGAGCAGTACTTC.

This sequence joins TRBV9 and TRBJ1-2; 7 bases fit TRBD1. V trimming: 0 bases; J trimming: 6 bases; junction bases outside the gene matches: 8. From germline, CDR1 is SGDLS and CDR2 YYNGEE. The length of the CDR3 is 15 residues. CDR3 residues: CASSVEHRGIDGYTF. Written as DNA, the CDR3 is TGTGCCAGCAGCGTAGAACACAGGGGAATTGATGGCTACACCTTC.

The chain combines TRBV4-2 with TRBJ1-2; 8 positions match TRBD1. V shed 2 bases and J 4 bases; nucleotides not matched to a gene: 9. The length of the CDR3 is 16 residues. Germline CDR1 and CDR2: LGHNA and YNFKEQ. The CDR3 bases are TGTGCCAGCAGCCAAAGCAACAGGGGGGTTGGCTATGGCTACACCTTC. This gives the protein CASSQSNRGVGYGYTF.

The chain joins TRBV11-2 to TRBJ2-7; 9 nucleotides agree with TRBD1. Germline V gives CDR1 SGHAT, CDR2 FQNNGV. V shed 6 bases, J shed 3 bases, and the junction held 3 bases outside the gene matches. The CDR3 length is 13 residues. CDR3 protein: CASRGTGNYEQYF. The CDR3, as DNA: TGTGCCAGCAGGGGGACAGGGAACTACGAGCAGTACTTC.

This clone was recorded a few times. For the CDR3, the DNA is TGTGCCAGCAGCTTAGCGACAAACTACGAGCAGTACTTC. The encoded protein is CASSLATNYEQYF. The V and J genes are TRBV11-1 and TRBJ2-7, with D unclear. The CDR3 runs 13 residues. The V gene lost 0 bases and the J gene lost 3 bases, with 6 bases spanning the gap. Germline loops: CDR1 SGHAT, CDR2 FQDESV (reference sequence).

The rearrangement joins TRBV4-1 to TRBJ2-7; D uncertain. This CDR3 is built from 13 residues. The V and J ends lost 2 bases and 6 bases respectively, with 11 bases between them. From germline, CDR1 is MGHRA and CDR2 YSYEKL. Here the CDR3 DNA reads TGCGCCAGCAGCCAACCCCTTGGCTCCGAGCAGTACTTC. Translated: CASSQPLGSEQYF.

This chain joins TRBV25-1 and TRBJ2-7, with D possibly being TRBD2 (6 bases). This CDR3 is built from 15 residues. Germline CDR1 is MGHDK and CDR2 is SYGVNS. V lost 4 bases, J lost 7 bases, and 20 bases lay in between. CDR3 region: CASSAPVSRRGEQYF. The DNA of the CDR3 is TGTGCCAGCAGTGCCCCAGTGAGTAGGAGGGGAGAGCAGTACTTC.

The rearrangement uses TRBV7-2 and TRBJ2-3; D might be TRBD2 (6 bases). This CDR3 region has 16 residues. Trimming pared 1 base from V and 0 bases from J, leaving 11 bases between. Germline lookup yields CDR1 SGHTA and CDR2 FQGNSA. The CDR3 DNA reads TGTGCCAGCAGCTTAGGGATGGCGGGGAGCACAGATACGCAGTATTTT. Translated: CASSLGMAGSTDTQYF.

J is TRBJ1-6 and V is TRBV6-5; TRBD1 matches 9 bases. V gave up 6 bases and J gave up 15 bases; unmatched junction bases: 12. Germline V gene sequence: CDR1 MNHEY, CDR2 SVGAGI. The CDR3 spans 14 residues. CDR3 amino acids: CASSLSGTGSYLHF. The CDR3 DNA reads as TGTGCCAGCAGCCTCTCCGGGACAGGGAGCTACCTCCACTTT.

To note about this clone: The same CDR3 arises from other DNA sequences in this sample as well. This chain connects TRBV5-1 to TRBJ1-6; possible D gene TRBD1, 5 bases. CDR3 length: 14 amino acids. The V gene's germline CDR1 is SGHRS and CDR2 YFSETQ. The germline V and J ends were trimmed by 3 bases and 7 bases, with 11 bases remaining between them. This chain's CDR3 is CASSSGRENSPLHF. The CDR3 DNA reads as TGCGCCAGCAGCTCGGGACGGGAGAATTCACCCCTCCACTTT.

Details on this clone: Its ends do not fully match the called genes, so a read error is possible. This rearrangement joins TRBV19 to TRBJ2-5, with D perhaps TRBD1 (6 bases). Germline values: CDR1 LNHDA, CDR2 SQIVND (reference sequence). This CDR3 region has 17 residues. CDR3 nucleotide sequence: TGTGCCAGTAGTATAGGGGGAAGCCACAGGGCCCAAGGGACCCAGTACTTC. Translation gives CASSIGGSHRAQGTQYF.